These 20 T cell receptor beta chains originate from one sample sequenced in a study of T cell repertoires in cytomegalovirus infection (dated 2019 in TCRdb). This sample was sequenced with an Illumina HiSeq 1500. The public reads were reanalyzed by TCRdb: fastp trimming at Q25, MiXCR alignment, in-frame beta chains only. Each entry merges the rows of one CDR3 protein and shows their most common DNA and genes. The sample table holds hundreds of thousands of distinct CDR3 sequences, of which 10% to 12% were seen once. The ten top clones hold approximately 10% of the sample. The sequenced sample was PBMCs. The receptors were gathered from a human donor in good health (CMV status not recorded). Some clones in this sample may be carry-over from other donors' samples.

This clonotype was observed at least ten times. V usage is TRBV12-3 or TRBV12-4 and J usage is TRBJ1-2, with 8 positions matching TRBD1. CDR3 length: 13 residues. V trimming: 2 bases; J trimming: 6 bases; junction bases outside the gene matches: 2. CDR3 amino acids: CASSLPTGDGYTF. As DNA, the CDR3 is TGTGCCAGCAGTTTACCGACAGGGGATGGCTACACCTTC.

Many counts were recorded for this clonotype. The gene calls are TRBV11-2 and TRBJ2-1; TRBD1 aligns across 7 bases. Trimming removed 8 bases from V and 0 bases from J; junction bases left unmatched: 10. Germline V CDR1 and CDR2: SGHAT, FQNNGV. This CDR3 has 16 amino acids. The CDR3 DNA reads as TGTGCCAGCGGAACCTCGACAGGGAGCTCCTACAATGAGCAGTTCTTC. Its protein product is CASGTSTGSSYNEQFF.

This clonotype came up many times. The V call is TRBV15, the J call TRBJ1-2; D not certain. This CDR3 region has 14 residues. Trimming left V 5 bases short and J 5 bases short, with 15 bases between. Per germline, CDR1 LNHNV and CDR2 YYDKDF (reference sequence). CDR3 in DNA: TGTGCCACCAGCCAAACGGATAGAGGGTATGGCTACACCTTC. This gives the protein CATSQTDRGYGYTF.

There are many counts of this clonotype. The CDR3 region is CASSLAEGLAETQYF. CDR3 nucleotides: TGTGCCAGCAGCTTAGCTGAGGGACTAGCGGAGACCCAGTACTTC. V gene TRBV7-9 combines with J gene TRBJ2-5; the match to TRBD2 covers 10 bases. Germline values: CDR1 SEHNR, CDR2 FQNEAQ (reference sequence). The CDR3 runs to 15 residues. J lost 5 bases, V lost 0 bases, and 3 bases had no gene match.

V usage is TRBV3-1 and J usage is TRBJ1-6; D is possibly TRBD1 (6 bases). CDR1 LGHDT and CDR2 YNNKEL come from the germline V gene (reference sequence). The CDR3 extends over 14 amino acids. Trimming took 2 bases from V and 14 from J, leaving 16 bases between them. CDR3: CASSQLDSRPTLHF. The CDR3 bases are TGTGCCAGCAGCCAATTGGACAGCCGCCCCACCCTCCACTTT.

There are many counts of this clonotype. V gene TRBV7-9 combines with J gene TRBJ1-3, with D possibly matching TRBD1 (5 bases). The CDR3 has 17 residues. V was clipped by 4 bases and J by 4 bases, with 20 bases between them. Germline V gene lookup returns CDR1 SEHNR and CDR2 FQNEAQ (reference sequence). The CDR3 loop is CASSSLLDGGPGNTIYF. CDR3 nucleotide sequence: TGTGCCAGCAGCTCTCTTCTGGACGGGGGTCCCGGAAACACCATATATTTT.

This clonotype was seen repeatedly, ten times or more. The CDR3 region is CASRRGRGLSYEQYF. CDR3 coding DNA: TGCGCCAGCCGAAGAGGGAGGGGGCTTAGCTACGAGCAGTACTTC. The chain has TRBV5-1 and TRBJ2-7; tentatively, D is TRBD1 or TRBD2 (7 bases each). Trimming cost V 7 bases and J 3 bases, with 20 bases left between them. This CDR3 has 15 residues. Germline V gene sequence: CDR1 SGHRS, CDR2 YFSETQ.

Ten or more counts support this clonotype. V and J are TRBV10-3 and TRBJ2-3; 9 bases match TRBD2. V shed 2 bases and J 2 bases; nucleotides not matched to a gene: 11. CDR1 is ENHRY, CDR2 SYGVKD, per germline. This CDR3 contains 18 residues. The CDR3 region is CAISESGTSGSLTDTQYF. The CDR3 region has the DNA TGTGCCATCAGTGAGAGTGGAACTAGCGGGTCTCTCACAGATACGCAGTATTTT.

This clonotype was counted ten times or more. The chain is built from TRBV7-3 and TRBJ2-2; 11 bases align to TRBD2. V lost 6 bases to trimming and J lost 1 base; unmatched junction nucleotides: 7. Germline values: CDR1 SGHTA, CDR2 FQGTGA. The CDR3 spans 17 residues. The DNA of the CDR3 is TGTGCCAGCAGTTCGACTAGCGGGAAACTGAACACCGGGGAGCTGTTTTTT. Encoded protein: CASSSTSGKLNTGELFF.

This clonotype was counted many times. The CDR3 here is CASSSGTGGSPLHF. The CDR3 DNA reads as TGTGCCAGCAGTTCCGGGACAGGGGGCTCACCCCTCCACTTT. The chain uses TRBV6-1 and TRBJ1-6; 12 nucleotides line up with TRBD1. Germline assignment: CDR1 MNHNS and CDR2 SASEGT. V was clipped by 5 bases and J by 10 bases; unmatched bases: 3. This CDR3 has 14 residues.

This clonotype was seen ten or more times. The chain has TRBV12-3 or TRBV12-4 and TRBJ2-5; the D is unclear. The V gene lost 2 bases and the J gene lost 5 bases, with 9 bases spanning the gap. The length of the CDR3 is 13 residues. CDR3 sequence (DNA): TGTGCCAGCAGTTTAATAGAAGGGGAGACCCAGTACTTC. This translates into CASSLIEGETQYF.

The chain uses TRBV29-1 and TRBJ1-1; 8 bases are shared with TRBD1. Per the germline V gene, CDR1 is SQVTM and CDR2 is ANQGSEA. This CDR3 contains 13 residues. With V trimmed by 6 bases and J by 0 bases, 3 bases remained unmatched. The CDR3 nucleotides read TGCAGCGTCCGGACAGGGATGAACACTGAAGCTTTCTTT. Protein product: CSVRTGMNTEAFF.

As regards this clonotype: A much more abundant neighbour one base away suggests this may be a read error. The chain has TRBV20-1 and TRBJ1-1; D may be TRBD1 (5 bases). Deletions cut 6 bases from V and 4 bases from J, with 18 bases between. The CDR3 has 14 amino acids. The germline V gene has CDR1 DFQATT and CDR2 SNEGSKA (reference sequence). The CDR3 sequence is CSAATGVGSTEAFF. CDR3 nucleotides: TGCAGTGCAGCTACGGGGGTCGGAAGCACTGAAGCTTTCTTT.

This clonotype occurred many times. CDR3 nucleotide sequence: TGTGCCAGCAAACGACAGGACTATGGCTACACCTTC. Protein: CASKRQDYGYTF. The V call is TRBV7-2, the J call TRBJ1-2, with D tentatively TRBD1 (6 bases). V was cut by 7 bases and J by 3 bases, with 9 bases left in between. The length of the CDR3 is 12 residues. Germline CDR1 reads SGHTA; CDR2 reads FQGNSA.

This clonotype occurred many times. V gene TRBV10-3 combines with J gene TRBJ2-5; TRBD1 agrees at 7 bases. Germline V gene sequence: CDR1 ENHRY, CDR2 SYGVKD. With V trimmed by 5 bases and J by 0 bases, 3 bases remained unmatched. The CDR3 runs to 14 residues. The CDR3 is CAISPTGDQETQYF. Here the CDR3 DNA reads TGTGCCATCAGTCCTACAGGGGACCAAGAGACCCAGTACTTC.

This clonotype has more than one count but fewer than ten. This chain links TRBV29-1 with TRBJ1-2, with unresolved D. The germline V gene has CDR1 SQVTM and CDR2 ANQGSEA. V was cut by 4 bases and J by 1 base, with 10 bases left in between. This CDR3 has 13 residues. CDR3 in amino acids: CSVAGHLNYGYTF. The CDR3 DNA reads as TGCAGCGTTGCTGGCCACCTTAACTATGGCTACACCTTC.

In its sample, this clonotype was seen a few times. The chain couples TRBV2 to TRBJ2-7, with 15 bases identical to TRBD2. Germline-derived CDR1 and CDR2 are SNHLY and FYNNEI. The CDR3 spans 14 residues. Trimming removed 9 bases from V and 3 bases from J; junction bases left unmatched: 3. The CDR3 DNA follows: TGTGCCAGTACGGGACTAGCGGGAGGCTACGAGCAGTACTTC. As protein: CASTGLAGGYEQYF.

This clonotype has a count of ten or more. The chain employs TRBV12-3 or TRBV12-4 and TRBJ1-1; D not resolved. The CDR3 runs to 14 residues. V was pared by 5 bases and J by 6 bases, with 16 bases between. CDR3 residues: CASSKATGSPEAFF. The CDR3 coding sequence is TGTGCCAGCAGTAAGGCGACGGGGAGCCCTGAAGCTTTCTTT.

This chain's CDR3 is CASRESGSNEQFF. The CDR3 nucleotides read TGTGCCAGCAGAGAGAGCGGGAGTAATGAGCAGTTCTTC. The rearrangement uses TRBV5-5 and TRBJ2-1; TRBD2 aligns across 8 bases. CDR3 length equals 13 residues. Germline CDR1 and CDR2: SGHKS and YYEKEE (reference sequence). V lost 5 bases, J lost 7 bases, and 5 bases stayed unmatched.

V usage is TRBV4-1 and J usage is TRBJ2-4; D call uncertain. From germline, CDR1 is MGHRA and CDR2 YSYEKL. The CDR3 totals 15 residues. Deletions cut 8 bases from V and 0 bases from J, with 14 bases between. The CDR3 bases are TGCGCCAGCTGCCTCCTCCCTCTAGCCAAAAACATTCAGTACTTC. It translates to CASCLLPLAKNIQYF.